Shown below are 6 T cell receptor beta chains from a single sample sequenced in a study of blood T cell repertoires in COVID-19. Profiling relied on immunoSEQ multiplex PCR, and the TCRdb table lists in-frame clones only, not all of them. The sample shows about 190,000 clones, roughly 90% of them seen only once. The sample comprised peripheral blood. These receptors were obtained from a woman aged 40 to 50 who had recovered from COVID-19.

V is TRBV5-1 and J is TRBJ2-1, with 7 bases aligning to TRBD2. CDR1 and CDR2 from the germline V gene are SGHRS and YFSETQ. The V gene end was trimmed by 0 bases and the J gene end by 6 bases; junction bases not matched to a gene: 3. The CDR3 has 14 amino acids. The CDR3 coding sequence is TGCGCCAGCAGCTTGGGGGACTACACCAATGAGCAGTTCTTC. This codes for CASSLGDYTNEQFF.

The rearrangement links TRBV7-2 to TRBJ2-1; D gene ambiguous. Germline CDR1 SGHTA, CDR2 FQGNSA. Trimming took 7 bases from V and 6 from J, leaving 16 bases between them. The CDR3 sequence is 14 residues long. In DNA form, the CDR3 reads TGTGCCAGCACAACAAACAGAGTTAGCAATGAGCAGTTCTTC. Its translation: CASTTNRVSNEQFF.

The V and J genes are TRBV5-1 and TRBJ2-7; D gene uncertain. Germline V gene lookup returns CDR1 SGHRS and CDR2 YFSETQ. The CDR3 runs to 15 residues. Deletions cut 0 bases from V and 2 bases from J, with 12 bases between. This CDR3 reads CASSLGGATTYEQYF. The CDR3 DNA sequence: TGCGCCAGCAGCTTGGGTGGTGCAACTACCTACGAGCAGTACTTC.

V gene TRBV6-5 combines with J gene TRBJ1-6, with TRBD1 matching 9 bases. Germline V lookup: CDR1 MNHEY, CDR2 SVGAGI. This CDR3 has 15 amino acids. V was clipped by 6 bases and J by 9 bases; unmatched bases: 9. This CDR3 is CASRGPGQGISPLHF. CDR3 in DNA: TGTGCCAGCAGAGGACCGGGACAGGGCATTTCACCCCTCCACTTT.

The V gene is TRBV7-9, the J gene TRBJ2-2; 9 bases match TRBD2. The ends lost 4 bases at V and 7 bases at J; junction bases unmatched: 10. The CDR3 has 16 residues. Germline V gene data show CDR1 as SEHNR and CDR2 as FQNEAQ (reference sequence). The DNA of the CDR3 is TGTGCCAGCAGCTCAGTCCCGGGACTAGCTCTCGGGGAGCTGTTTTTT. It is translated as CASSSVPGLALGELFF.

The V and J genes are TRBV11-2 and TRBJ2-1; tentatively, D is TRBD2 (5 bases). This CDR3 has 15 amino acids. CDR1 is SGHAT, CDR2 FQNNGV, per germline. V lost 0 bases and J lost 0, with 6 bases in between. The CDR3 region is CASSLDSGSYNEQFF. In DNA, the CDR3 is TGTGCCAGCAGCTTAGACAGCGGCTCCTACAATGAGCAGTTCTTC.